This TCR beta chain was captured by sequencing in a study of blood T cell repertoires in COVID-19. In the study overall: The samples span acute and convalescent COVID-19 from the United States, Italy and Spain. Nucleic acid was either cDNA or gDNA, and it came from T cells, B-cell-depleted T cells, or PBMCs.

V was shortened by 6 bases and J by 10 bases, with 18 bases between the two germline ends. CDR1 LNHDA and CDR2 SQIVND come from the germline V gene (reference sequence). The CDR3 runs 14 residues. Study processing details: The assay estimated nucleated cells by amplifying reference gene primers. The protocol was immunoSEQ multiplex PCR, while the TCRdb copy is restricted to in-frame clones and leaves out a portion. The DNA gave D and trimming, while V, J and clone size come from that table. The table has 150,000 to 200,000 clones, around 90% seen once. The sequence was obtained from a man aged 60 to 75 with acute or convalescent COVID-19. Sequenced material: peripheral blood. The chain combines TRBV19 with TRBJ1-4; TRBD1 is a possible D gene (5 bases). CDR3: CASRPDSGAGKLFF. The CDR3 coding sequence is TGTGCCAGTAGGCCCGATAGTGGGGCCGGAAAACTGTTTTTT.